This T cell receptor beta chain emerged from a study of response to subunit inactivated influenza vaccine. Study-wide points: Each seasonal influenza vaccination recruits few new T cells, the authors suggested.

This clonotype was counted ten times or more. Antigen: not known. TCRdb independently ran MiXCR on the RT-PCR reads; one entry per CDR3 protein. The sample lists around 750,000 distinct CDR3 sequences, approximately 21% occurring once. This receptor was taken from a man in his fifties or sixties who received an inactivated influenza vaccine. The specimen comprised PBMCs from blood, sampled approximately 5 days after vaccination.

CDR3: CASSLDSGGPRETQYF. In nucleotides, the CDR3 is TGTGCCAGCAGTTTAGATAGCGGGGGCCCCCGGGAGACCCAGTACTTC. V usage is TRBV12-3 or TRBV12-4 and J usage is TRBJ2-5; 9 bases map to TRBD2. V gave up 1 base and J gave up 5 bases; unmatched junction bases: 8. This CDR3 has 16 residues.